The 29 T cell receptor beta chains in this list originate from one sample, sequenced in a study of T cells expressing NK-cell markers. TCRdb reprocessed the 5' RACE reads and stores each CDR3 protein as one record, lacking DNA. The sample has approximately 440,000 distinct CDR3 sequences. The sequenced material came from blood T cells: a sorted CD56 or NKG2C T cell subset, CD4+ or CD8+ T cells, or bulk PBMC T cells (not recorded which). Receptor source: a woman in her 50s in good health.

The chain couples TRBV20-1 to TRBJ1-6. Per germline, CDR1 DFQATT and CDR2 SNEGSKA (reference sequence). The CDR3 has 13 residues. CDR3 region: CSARLELNSPLHF.

The chain has TRBV6-1 and TRBJ1-6; checking the TCRdb D call of TRBD1 is not possible without DNA. Germline V gene data show CDR1 as MNHNS and CDR2 as SASEGT. CDR3 length: 16 residues. The CDR3 here is CASSEYRQGPKFPLHF.

V is TRBV4-1 and J is TRBJ1-5. Germline V gives CDR1 MGHRA, CDR2 YSYEKL. The CDR3 covers 16 residues. CDR3 protein: CASSPLEGRGGQPQHF.

The chain is built from TRBV3-1 and TRBJ2-1; TCRdb's D gene call, TRBD2, goes unchecked for lack of DNA. CDR1 is LGHDT and CDR2 is YNNKEL in the germline V gene (reference sequence). The CDR3 length is 17 residues. The CDR3 sequence is CASRHGLAGDPVDEQFF.

The chain has TRBV20-1 and TRBJ2-3; the D call from TCRdb, TRBD2, cannot be confirmed without DNA. This CDR3 spans 19 amino acids. CDR1 is DFQATT and CDR2 is SNEGSKA in the germline V gene (reference sequence). The CDR3 sequence: CSARGGRAQDRFHTDTQYF.

The gene calls are TRBV6-5 and TRBJ2-1; TCRdb outputs TRBD1, but without DNA this stays unchecked. Germline V gene lookup returns CDR1 MNHEY and CDR2 SVGAGI. This CDR3 has 13 residues. The CDR3 loop reads CASSYAGGHEQFF.

The CDR3 spells CASRSPSQSTDTQYF. V is TRBV28 and J is TRBJ2-3; TCRdb reports TRBD1, a call that lacks DNA to check it against. The CDR3 covers 15 residues. Germline values: CDR1 MDHEN, CDR2 SYDVKM.

The chain is built from TRBV20-1 and TRBJ2-3. The germline V gene has CDR1 DFQATT and CDR2 SNEGSKA (reference sequence). The CDR3 runs to 14 residues. CDR3 amino acids: CSARDARHTDTQYF.

The chain links TRBV12-3 or TRBV12-4 to TRBJ2-1; TCRdb gives TRBD1 as the D gene, but with no DNA this cannot be confirmed. The CDR3 contains 15 residues. This chain's CDR3 is CASSRAGGADPEQFF.

This chain connects TRBV30 to TRBJ2-2; checking the TCRdb D call of TRBD2 is not possible without DNA. Germline V lookup: CDR1 GTSNPN, CDR2 SVGIG (reference sequence). The CDR3 runs to 18 residues. CDR3 sequence: CAWTGQTSLLSNTGELFF. The whole variable domain, filled in from reference TRBV30 and TRBJ2-2, reads SQTIHQWPATLVQPVGSPLSLECTVEGTSNPNLYWYRQAAGRGLQLLFYSVGIGQISSEVPQNLSASRPQDRQFILSSKKLLLSDSGFYLCAWTGQTSLLSNTGELFFGEGSRLTVL.

This chain uses TRBV6-6 with TRBJ2-5; the TRBD1 assignment by TCRdb is unverifiable without DNA. The CDR3 extends over 16 amino acids. Germline assignment: CDR1 MNHNY and CDR2 SVGAGI (reference sequence). CDR3 in amino acids: CASSPTNRVIQETQYF.

This chain joins TRBV4-1 and TRBJ2-3; TCRdb gives TRBD2 as the D gene, but with no DNA this cannot be confirmed. This CDR3 is 16 amino acids long. From germline, CDR1 is MGHRA and CDR2 YSYEKL. CDR3 region: CASSQILAGGTDTQYF.

This chain links TRBV18 with TRBJ2-3; TCRdb's D gene call, TRBD2, goes unchecked for lack of DNA. The length of the CDR3 is 15 residues. CDR1 is KGHSH and CDR2 is LQKENI in the germline V gene. The CDR3 spells CASSPIAGGQDTQYF.

V is TRBV25-1 and J is TRBJ1-1; TCRdb reports TRBD1, a call that lacks DNA to check it against. Germline V gene data show CDR1 as MGHDK and CDR2 as SYGVNS. The CDR3 sequence is 14 residues long. CDR3: CASSEGISGGKAFF.

The chain joins TRBV27 to TRBJ2-3; TCRdb returns TRBD2, unconfirmable since there is no DNA. The CDR3 covers 14 residues. Germline-derived CDR1 and CDR2 are MNHEY and SMNVEV (reference sequence). The CDR3 sequence is CASSLLGTRETQYF.

The chain recombines TRBV5-1 with TRBJ1-3; the D call of TRBD1 rests on TCRdb alone, since no DNA is present to check it. This CDR3 is built from 14 residues. Germline CDR1 SGHRS, CDR2 YFSETQ. CDR3 sequence: CASSFGTEGNTIYF.

V and J are TRBV10-3 and TRBJ2-4; there is no DNA to check the TCRdb D call of TRBD1. CDR1 ENHRY and CDR2 SYGVKD come from the germline V gene. There are 14 residues in the CDR3. CDR3 protein: CASGEPLAKNIQYF.

The chain uses TRBV5-6 and TRBJ2-5; no DNA is available, so the TRBD2 call from TCRdb remains unchecked. The germline V gene encodes CDR1 SGHDT and CDR2 YYEEEE. The CDR3 sequence is 17 residues long. This CDR3 reads CASSPTGLAEFQETQYF.

The rearrangement joins TRBV11-2 to TRBJ2-3; TCRdb designates TRBD1, a call that cannot be tested without DNA. The CDR3 sequence is 19 residues long. The germline V gene encodes CDR1 SGHAT and CDR2 FQNNGV. The CDR3 here is CASSLVRGMKGTSTDTQYF.

The chain recombines TRBV27 with TRBJ2-1; checking the TCRdb D call of TRBD1 is not possible without DNA. The CDR3 is 13 amino acids. CDR1 and CDR2 from the germline V gene are MNHEY and SMNVEV (reference sequence). The CDR3 sequence: CASSFEGDNEQFF.

The V call is TRBV10-3, the J call TRBJ2-7; no DNA is available, so the TRBD2 call from TCRdb remains unchecked. The CDR3 has 14 residues. Germline lookup yields CDR1 ENHRY and CDR2 SYGVKD. The CDR3 reads CAIRGLAGRDEQYF.

V is TRBV20-1 and J is TRBJ2-3. The germline gives CDR1 DFQATT, CDR2 SNEGSKA (reference sequence). This CDR3 spans 13 amino acids. The CDR3 protein is CSARQSSTDTQYF.

The chain links TRBV18 to TRBJ1-2. The CDR3 covers 12 residues. Germline CDR1 reads KGHSH; CDR2 reads LQKENI. The CDR3 here is CASSGLNYGYTF.

The J gene is TRBJ2-4, the V gene TRBV20-1; TCRdb's D gene call, TRBD1, goes unchecked for lack of DNA. This CDR3 is built from 14 residues. Germline V CDR1 and CDR2: DFQATT, SNEGSKA (reference sequence). CDR3 protein: CSARKTGGKSIQYF.

The CDR3 here is CSANPPRAYSGANVLTF. The V and J genes are TRBV20-1 and TRBJ2-6; TCRdb's D gene call, TRBD2, goes unchecked for lack of DNA. CDR1 and CDR2 (germline): DFQATT, SNEGSKA (reference sequence). This CDR3 has 17 residues.

The chain joins TRBV10-3 to TRBJ1-2; TCRdb returns TRBD1, unconfirmable since there is no DNA. The CDR3 runs to 14 residues. Germline-derived CDR1 and CDR2 are ENHRY and SYGVKD. CDR3 in amino acids: CAISEPNRDNGYTF.

The CDR3: CATSDFRTGFQETQYF. This chain connects TRBV24-1 to TRBJ2-5; TCRdb lists TRBD1, though no DNA is available to test this call. The CDR3 is 16 residues long. Germline assignment: CDR1 KGHDR and CDR2 SFDVKD.

The chain employs TRBV5-1 and TRBJ1-3; no DNA is available, so the TRBD1 call from TCRdb remains unchecked. Looked up from germline, CDR1 is SGHRS and CDR2 is YFSETQ. This CDR3 is 16 amino acids long. The CDR3 reads CASSLAGTASGNTIYF.

The chain couples TRBV7-2 to TRBJ2-5. Germline V gene lookup returns CDR1 SGHTA and CDR2 FQGNSA. This CDR3 spans 13 amino acids. CDR3 region: CASSREASETQYF.